This TCR beta chain was sequenced in a study of T cell responses to AZD1222 COVID-19 vaccine. The CDR3 is 17 amino acids. The V gene's germline CDR1 is LNHDA and CDR2 SQIVND (reference sequence). Deletions cut 2 bases from V and 6 bases from J, with 22 bases between. Points from the study as a whole: The study found vaccine-associated CD4 TCRs spanning spike, dominant at 160-218 and 743-854. Baseline serology detected seropositivity in only 6 or 7 AZD1222 recipients. Repertoire sampling occurred only after the peak T cell response.

TCRdb keeps only in-frame clones here, not all; method: immunoSEQ multiplex PCR. Counted here are approximately 150,000 clones, approximately 88% occurring once; the ten biggest clones make up 2.9%. In the case of this clone: Its antigen remains unknown.

This chain joins TRBV19 and TRBJ1-2; D not resolved. This sample comprised peripheral blood, obtained on day 0 of AZD1222 vaccination. The TCR originated in an adult in good health. The CDR3 nucleotides read TGTGCCAGTAGTATACCCGGAGGTACACCCAATTCTCATGGCTACACCTTC. Translating it yields CASSIPGGTPNSHGYTF.